One sample yielded the 8 T cell receptor beta chains listed below, sequenced in a study of blood T cell repertoires in COVID-19. Clones were sequenced by immunoSEQ multiplex PCR, and TCRdb holds only the in-frame ones, with some missing. There are roughly 180,000 clones in the sample; about 85% occur only once, and around 1.2% lies in the top ten. Sequencing input: peripheral blood. The origin of the receptors is a man aged 55-75 years who had recovered from COVID-19.

This clone was found once. The CDR3 here is CASSQAGASWPQHF. In nucleotides, the CDR3 is TGTGCCAGCAGCCAAGCAGGGGCTAGTTGGCCCCAGCATTTT. The chain employs TRBV14 and TRBJ1-5; TRBD1 is a possible D gene (6 bases). This CDR3 is 14 amino acids long. Per germline, CDR1 SGHDN and CDR2 FVKESK. V was clipped by 1 base and J by 9 bases, with 13 bases between them.

J is TRBJ1-1 and V is TRBV3-1 (or the pseudogene TRBV3-2); 7 bases are shared with TRBD1. With V trimmed by 4 bases and J by 4 bases, 9 bases remained unmatched. Germline V gene lookup returns CDR1 LGHDT and CDR2 YNNKEL (reference sequence). This CDR3 has 15 amino acids. CDR3 loop: CASSRDPQGVTEAFF. The CDR3 DNA is TGTGCCAGCAGCCGAGATCCCCAGGGGGTCACTGAAGCTTTCTTT.

This clone has only one observation. This chain uses TRBV6-5 with TRBJ1-6; D call uncertain. Trimming shortened V by 7 bases and J by 8 bases, and 15 bases separated the two germline ends. CDR1 MNHEY and CDR2 SVGAGI come from the germline V gene. CDR3 size: 14 residues. CDR3 in DNA: TGTGCCAGCACCCGCGGGGAGGTAGATTCACCCCTCCACTTT. Translating it yields CASTRGEVDSPLHF.

The V and J genes are TRBV5-8 and TRBJ1-1; possibly TRBD1 for D (6 bases). CDR3 length equals 14 residues. V lost 4 bases and J 0 bases, leaving 10 bases between the germline ends. CDR1 is SGHTS and CDR2 is YDEGEE in the germline V gene. CDR3 residues: CASSRGHLNTEAFF. The CDR3 bases are TGTGCCAGCAGCCGGGGACACTTGAACACTGAAGCTTTCTTT.

The chain uses TRBV11-3 and TRBJ2-1, with 9 bases matching TRBD1. The trim removed 1 base at V and 9 bases at J, leaving 7 bases unmatched. The CDR3 contains 15 residues. From germline, CDR1 is SGHNT and CDR2 YENEEA. The CDR3 sequence: CASSLVGTGIGEQFF. DNA for the CDR3: TGTGCCAGCAGCTTAGTAGGGACAGGGATAGGTGAGCAGTTCTTC.

CDR3 in amino acids: CASSSQGGGFGYGYTF. In nucleotides, the CDR3 is TGTGCCAGCAGTTCCCAGGGAGGCGGTTTTGGCTATGGCTACACCTTC. V is TRBV2 and J is TRBJ1-2, with a weak D call TRBD1 (5 bases). The CDR3 runs 16 residues. The germline V gene encodes CDR1 SNHLY and CDR2 FYNNEI. V was cut by 5 bases and J by 4 bases, with 20 bases left in between.

The rearrangement uses TRBV7-8 and TRBJ1-1; 9 bases are a match to TRBD1. This CDR3 region has 13 residues. The J segment lost 11 bases and the V segment lost 7 bases, leaving 11 bases of the junction unmatched. Germline values: CDR1 SGHVS, CDR2 FQNEAQ. CDR3 DNA sequence: TGTGCCAGCATAAAACAGGGGGCGGGCGAGGCTTTCTTT. As protein: CASIKQGAGEAFF.

The chain employs TRBV5-1 and TRBJ2-7, with TRBD1 matching over 7 bases. Germline-derived CDR1 and CDR2 are SGHRS and YFSETQ. This CDR3 has 14 residues. V lost 4 bases, J lost 5 bases, and 9 bases stayed unmatched. The CDR3 DNA is TGCGCCAGCAGCCTATCGACCGGGACAGACGAGCAGTACTTC. It is translated as CASSLSTGTDEQYF. The full variable domain, with the rest looked up from reference TRBV5-1 and TRBJ2-7, is KAGVTQTPRYLIKTRGQQVTLSCSPISGHRSVSWYQQTPGQGLQFLFEYFSETQRNKGNFPGRFSGRQFSNSRSEMNVSTLELGDSALYLCASSLSTGTDEQYFGPGTRLTVT.